This T cell receptor beta chain was identified during a study of T cell responses to AZD1222 COVID-19 vaccine. Whole-study findings and limits: Spike was spanned by vaccine-associated CD4 TCRs, which were dominant at 160-218 and 743-854.

In the case of this clone: Antigen: not known.

Clones were read by immunoSEQ multiplex PCR, and TCRdb kept only the in-frame ones, dropping some. The sample holds tens of thousands of clones; approximately 80% are singletons and the top ten take roughly 5.4%. Germline V gene lookup returns CDR1 MNHEY and CDR2 SVGEGT. The V gene end was trimmed by 2 bases and the J gene end by 7 bases; junction bases not matched to a gene: 4. The CDR3 is 14 residues long. J is TRBJ1-5 and V is TRBV6-2 or TRBV6-3, with 8 bases that match TRBD1. The specimen was peripheral blood, collected on day 0 of AZD1222 vaccination. This TCR came from an adult in good health. The CDR3 region is CASSYGTGGQPQHF. For the CDR3, the DNA is TGTGCCAGCAGTTACGGGACAGGTGGACAGCCCCAGCATTTT.